Each of the 2 T cell receptor beta chains below was sequenced from the same sample in a study of T cells after posttransplantation cyclophosphamide. Methotrexate plus calcineurin inhibitor accompanied controls' myeloablative marrow transplants; sampling was 1 year later. Produced via immunoSEQ multiplex PCR; TCRdb's table is partial and in-frame only. The table lists about 20,000 clones, approximately 92% of them singletons. The starting material was PBMCs, obtained less than 400 days after allogeneic stem cell transplant with calcineurin inhibitor and methotrexate. These receptors came from a female patient between 30 and 45 years old who received an allogeneic stem cell transplant from an unrelated donor, was CMV-positive, and had acute and chronic GVHD. Some T cells may be the graft donor's.

This clone was seen a handful of times. The chain employs TRBV7-9 and TRBJ2-7; TRBD2 agrees at 11 bases. V was clipped by 5 bases and J by 8 bases; unmatched bases: 2. This CDR3 region has 12 residues. Germline CDR1 is SEHNR and CDR2 is FQNEAQ (reference sequence). Written as DNA, the CDR3 is TGTGCCAGCAGCCGACTAGCGGGGAAGCAGTACTTC. This encodes CASSRLAGKQYF.

The rearrangement links TRBV6-6 to TRBJ2-1; D remains unclear. The V gene's germline CDR1 is MNHNY and CDR2 SVGAGI (reference sequence). The CDR3 loop spans 11 amino acids. V shed 5 bases and J shed 7 bases, with 6 bases lying between them. The CDR3 loop reads CASSARNEQFF. In DNA, the CDR3 is TGTGCCAGCAGTGCCAGGAATGAGCAGTTCTTC.